Listed here are 10 T cell receptor beta chains from one sample, sequenced in a study of T-cell memory formation after mild COVID-19. TCRdb used MiXCR to reprocess the 5' RACE reads, holding one entry per CDR3 protein. The data contain a few hundred thousand distinct CDR3 sequences, 25% to 30% of them singletons. The specimen was PBMCs or a T cell subset sorted from them (not recorded which). The receptors were sampled from an adult woman who had mild COVID-19 (a few samples of this study predate the infection). Cell type and time point are not known.

The chain carries TRBV4-3 and TRBJ1-4, with D maybe TRBD1 (6 bases). The CDR3 extends over 16 amino acids. The germline gives CDR1 LGHNA, CDR2 YSLEER. V was trimmed by 1 base and J by 6 bases, leaving 15 bases between them. The CDR3, as DNA: TGCGCCAGCAGCCAAGCCATCACAGGGTTAGATGAAAAACTGTTTTTT. It specifies CASSQAITGLDEKLFF.

CDR3 bases: TGTGCCAGCAGCTTAGGGTTAGCGGGGGGGCCTTCGTACACCGGGGAGCTGTTTTTT. It yields the protein CASSLGLAGGPSYTGELFF. The chain uses TRBV7-6 and TRBJ2-2; TRBD2 matches at 11 bases. The CDR3 contains 19 residues. The germline CDR1 and CDR2 sequences are SGHVS and FNYEAQ. V gave up 1 base and J gave up 3 bases; unmatched junction bases: 10.

Here the CDR3 DNA reads TGTGCCACCAGCAGCAAGTTAGGGGTTTCTAGCACAGATACGCAGTATTTT. Translation: CATSSKLGVSSTDTQYF. V is TRBV15 and J is TRBJ2-3; possibly TRBD1 for D (5 bases). Germline V gives CDR1 LNHNV, CDR2 YYDKDF (reference sequence). The CDR3 runs 17 residues. The ends were cut back, 3 bases at V and 0 bases at J, with 16 bases in the middle.

The gene calls are TRBV24-1 and TRBJ2-7; TRBD2 is a possible D gene (5 bases). Trimming left V 8 bases short and J 6 bases short, with 16 bases between. CDR1 and CDR2 (germline): KGHDR, SFDVKD. The CDR3 is 13 residues long. The CDR3 spells CATKPDYGGEQYF. In nucleotides, the CDR3 is TGTGCCACCAAGCCAGACTACGGAGGCGAGCAGTACTTC.

The chain recombines TRBV20-1 with TRBJ2-2; 8 positions agree with TRBD2. The CDR3 runs to 14 residues. J lost 5 bases, V lost 3 bases, and 5 bases had no gene match. The V gene's germline CDR1 is DFQATT and CDR2 SNEGSKA (reference sequence). The CDR3 coding sequence is TGCAGTGCTAGGGGACTAGTGGGTACCGGGGAGCTGTTTTTT. Translation gives CSARGLVGTGELFF.

The CDR3 sequence is CASSSPGTGNRYEQFF. Here the CDR3 DNA reads TGTGCCAGCAGCTCGCCAGGGACAGGAAATAGGTATGAGCAGTTCTTC. The chain has TRBV7-2 and TRBJ2-1; 8 bases map to TRBD1. Looked up from germline, CDR1 is SGHTA and CDR2 is FQGNSA. The CDR3 is 16 residues long. J was trimmed by 8 bases and V by 4 bases; bases with no gene match: 13.

The chain employs TRBV7-3 and TRBJ2-1, with TRBD2 as a possible D gene (6 bases). Germline V gene sequence: CDR1 SGHTA, CDR2 FQGTGA. V was pared by 4 bases and J by 10 bases, with 20 bases between. This CDR3 is built from 15 residues. The CDR3 bases are TGTGCCAGCAGCTCCTTCAAAGGCGGGGTGGAGGAGCAGTTCTTC. Protein: CASSSFKGGVEEQFF.

The chain couples TRBV6-4 to TRBJ1-2, with 8 bases aligning to TRBD1. This CDR3 contains 13 residues. J gave up 6 bases and V 6 bases, and 6 bases lay outside the gene matches. The germline V gene has CDR1 MRHNA and CDR2 SNTAGT. CDR3: CASRAGGDHGYTF. CDR3 nucleotide sequence: TGTGCCAGCAGGGCAGGGGGCGACCATGGCTACACCTTC.

This clonotype was seen a handful of times. The chain links TRBV20-1 to TRBJ2-7; D is undetermined. There are 12 residues in the CDR3. Germline V gene data show CDR1 as DFQATT and CDR2 as SNEGSKA (reference sequence). Trimming removed 4 bases at V and 2 bases at J, with 9 bases between. The CDR3 loop is CSATDGPYEQYF. CDR3 DNA sequence: TGCAGTGCTACTGATGGGCCCTACGAGCAGTACTTC.

The chain has TRBV20-1 and TRBJ2-5; D is perhaps TRBD2 (5 bases). Per the germline V gene, CDR1 is DFQATT and CDR2 is SNEGSKA (reference sequence). The CDR3 loop spans 11 amino acids. V was pared by 6 bases and J by 6 bases, with 11 bases between. The CDR3 region is CSAPLGKTQYF. DNA for the CDR3: TGCAGTGCACCCCTCGGGAAGACCCAGTACTTC.